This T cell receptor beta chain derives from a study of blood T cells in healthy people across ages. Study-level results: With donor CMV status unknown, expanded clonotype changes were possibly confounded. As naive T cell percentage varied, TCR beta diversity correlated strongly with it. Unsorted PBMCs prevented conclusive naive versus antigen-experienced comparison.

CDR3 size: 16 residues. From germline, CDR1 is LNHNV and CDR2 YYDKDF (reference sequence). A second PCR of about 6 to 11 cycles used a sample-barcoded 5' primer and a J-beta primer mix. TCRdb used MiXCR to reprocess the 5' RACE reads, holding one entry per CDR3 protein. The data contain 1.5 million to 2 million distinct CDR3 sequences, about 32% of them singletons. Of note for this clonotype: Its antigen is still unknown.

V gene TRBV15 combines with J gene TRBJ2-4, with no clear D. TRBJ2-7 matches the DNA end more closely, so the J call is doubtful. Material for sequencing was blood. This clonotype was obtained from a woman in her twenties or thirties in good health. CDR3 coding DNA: TGTGCCACCAGCGAAGGTTTGCTTTGGGGAAACTACGAGCAGTACTTC. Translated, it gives CATSEGLLWGNYEQYF.